This TCR beta chain was documented in a study of regulatory T cells in long-lasting Graves disease (dated by TCRdb to the early 2020s). Regarding the research as a whole: Patients with newly diagnosed Graves' disease had been on antithyroid drugs for under 3 months. Persistent Graves' disease patients were compared with newly diagnosed Graves' disease patients by peripheral blood TCR sequencing and RNA sequencing. A total of roughly 35 samples underwent TCR sequencing: about 13 from persistent and about 20 from newly diagnosed Graves' disease patients. The study was registered as a clinical trial and conducted in China. The study at large found these results: Persistent disease showed preferential use of TRBV28, TRBJ1-2 and TRBJ2-5, whereas newly diagnosed disease favored TRBV20-1 and TRBJ2-1. As a limitation, the authors acknowledged that the small sample size may reduce accuracy. Sequencing and analysis were limited to the TCR beta chain. Persistent Graves' disease patients showed lower TCR Shannon entropy and fewer highly expanded clones than newly diagnosed patients, suggesting clonal expansion. A larger number of public clonotypes was shared among persistent patients (about 2,700) than among newly diagnosed patients (more than 850). Peripheral blood alone was examined, since thyroid tissue, which constituted the primary lesion, could not be accessed.

Its CDR3 holds 15 amino acids, cysteine through phenylalanine. Only the CDR3 DNA stays, 45 bases, in frame from base 1. CDR1 and CDR2 are read off the germline V gene (reference sequence) as DFQATT and SNEGSKA. Relative to germline, V is 1 base shorter and J is 10 bases shorter, with 20 bases between their ends. As for this clonotype: Its antigen is still unknown. Given a far larger clone just one base away, this is likely a sequencing read error.

Interpreted using the paper, the time point label stands for: newly diagnosed GD, antithyroid drugs for less than 3 months. For both TCR sequencing and RNA sequencing, RNA was extracted from PBMCs in TRIzol. The diagnosis of Graves' disease followed American Thyroid Association guidelines. The patients came from an endocrinology department in Xi'an, China. From each patient, approximately 9.9 milliliters of peripheral blood was collected into an EDTA anticoagulant tube. Ficoll Paque Plus density gradient separation was used to isolate PBMCs, and no additional T cell sorting was done. An Agilent 2100 Bioanalyzer and agarose gel were used to check RNA quality, while a NanoDrop 2000 measured RNA concentration. To prepare the library, multiplex PCR was applied. This sample was sequenced with an Illumina HiSeq 4000. To build TCR beta libraries, CDR3 regions were amplified by Arm-PCR using iRepertoire HTBI primers. Before sequencing, the PCR products underwent gel purification. As for how the authors treated the data: Gene usage analysis of CDR3 amino acid clonotypes relied on the 55 to 80 TRBV and 13 to 15 TRBJ segments identified across samples. COPE and FqMerger were used to merge the filtered high-quality paired reads into contigs. BLAST was used to align contigs to IMGT TRBV, TRBD and TRBJ reference genes, and CDR3 was defined according to IMGT. Any clonotype with a frequency above 0.1% was counted as a highly expanded clone. Shannon entropy served as the measure of repertoire diversity, while the Gini coefficient captured V-J evenness. A clonotype found in more than one individual was treated as public. The raw public data were reprocessed by TCRdb itself: fastp quality trimming at Q25, MiXCR clonotype calling, in-frame beta chains only. One record per CDR3 amino acid sequence lists the most common genes and DNA. These V and J calls rely on TCRdb rather than the paper's analysis. The sample table holds around 360,000 distinct CDR3 sequences, of which roughly 17% were seen once. In total, the top ten clones hold around 20% of the sample.

These data also formed part of another study, on T cells in Graves' hyperthyroidism and ophthalmopathy. From that second study: Stable Graves' hyperthyroidism was defined as the absence of progression to ophthalmopathy over 18 months of follow-up. Hyperthyroidism patients were newly diagnosed, had a disease duration of under 2 months, and were aged 18 to 65 years. Any patient with an uncontrolled infection, another autoimmune disease, pregnancy or lactation was excluded. Diagnoses were based on clinical symptoms, serum thyroxine and TRAb, thyroid ultrasound and orbital computed tomography. For the first round of RT-PCR on the TCR CDR3, the HTBI primer set was used together with the Qiagen OneStep RT-PCR kit. Most expanded thyroid clonotypes (frequency above 0.001) were also detected in blood, a finding suggesting that blood repertoires may reflect thyroid immune responses. Ophthalmopathy was separated from stable hyperthyroidism by a 13 V-J signature model, with around 88% sensitivity and 81% to 82% specificity obtained in cross-validation and 80%/75% obtained in testing. In validation, progression to ophthalmopathy was predicted by the model with about 70% sensitivity and about 72% specificity, a median of 6.5 months before onset. A discovery cohort of around 98 patients, 43 with Graves' ophthalmopathy and 57 with stable Graves' hyperthyroidism, was used to find distinguishing TCR V-J signatures. Whether ophthalmopathy could be predicted prospectively was tested in an independent validation cohort made up of about 20 hyperthyroidism patients plus 17 patients who later progressed to ophthalmopathy. For training and testing, the 100 or so patients in the discovery cohort were randomly divided in a 7:3 ratio. Thyroid tissue and blood T-cell repertoires from roughly 6 Graves' hyperthyroidism patients were also compared in the study. After sampling, hyperthyroidism patients received methimazole starting at 30 mg daily, and ophthalmopathy patients received high-dose intravenous methylprednisolone. The libraries were constructed in a second round of multiplex PCR and then size-selected and purified. Sequencing of the libraries was done on an Illumina HiSeq2000 using paired-end 100 bp reads. Raw data were processed with SOAPnuke, discarding reads with adapters, uncalled bases, mean Phred below 15, or no exact constant-primer or identifier match. COPE v1.2.5 was used to merge high-quality paired reads, and clonotypes were defined as unique nucleotide sequences. MiTCR v1.1 was used to align clonotypes to the IMGT TRBV, TRBD and TRBJ reference segments. Only V-J combinations with frequency above 0.0001, covering about 99% of repertoires, were analysed. A TCS score was defined as the ratio of F50 (clonal expansion) to E x V (chaos), with BLOSUM62-based TCRdist applied between CDR3 peptides within each V-J. Welch's t-statistics and random forest reduced just over 500 V-J features to roughly 13, which were used in a naive Bayes classifier (R e1071). No statistical method was used to fix the sample size in advance, and group allocation was not hidden from the investigators. The paper reports TCR Vbeta CDR3 sequencing of some 140 peripheral blood samples: around 45 ophthalmopathy, approximately 74 hyperthyroidism and 17 progressor patients.

The chain links TRBV20-1 with TRBJ2-1; a tentative D match to TRBD1 spans 6 bases. The starting material was peripheral blood mononuclear cells (PBMCs), obtained at new diagnosis, from a patient treated with antithyroid drugs. This sequence was found in a woman under 30 with Graves disease. Donor details come from another sample of the same person, matched by shared clones. The CDR3 reads CSARVARGFSYEQFF. The sequence in DNA is TGCAGTGCTAGAGTGGCCAGGGGCTTCTCCTACGAGCAGTTCTTC.